Following are 30 T cell receptor beta chains from one sample sequenced in a study of blood T cell repertoires in COVID-19. Here immunoSEQ multiplex PCR was the method, and the copy in TCRdb shows in-frame clones only, minus some. The sample contains 400,000 to 550,000 clones, nearly 90% of which appear only once. The material sequenced was PBMCs or T cells enriched from blood (not recorded which). The receptor source for this set is a woman younger than 35 with acute COVID-19.

The chain carries TRBV13 and TRBJ2-5; TRBD2 is a possible D gene (5 bases). The germline V gene has CDR1 PRHDT and CDR2 FYEKMQ (reference sequence). Trimming took off 2 bases at V and 2 bases at J, with 12 bases between the two ends. There are 15 residues in the CDR3. The CDR3 DNA sequence: TGTGCCAGCAGCTTAATAGGAGGTGGGCAAGAGACCCAGTACTTC. It encodes CASSLIGGGQETQYF.

V gene TRBV27 combines with J gene TRBJ2-7, with TRBD1 as a possible D gene (7 bases). The length of the CDR3 is 14 residues. The ends were cut back, 2 bases at V and 5 bases at J, with 13 bases in the middle. Germline V gene lookup returns CDR1 MNHEY and CDR2 SMNVEV (reference sequence). CDR3 sequence (DNA): TGTGCCAGCAGTTTAGGGCAGGGGGGTAACGAGCAGTACTTC. Residues: CASSLGQGGNEQYF.

The chain recombines TRBV6-1 with TRBJ1-2; tentatively, D is TRBD1 (5 bases). With 2 bases removed from V and 8 bases from J, the gap between germline ends came to 12 bases. CDR1 and CDR2 (germline): MNHNS, SASEGT. The CDR3 totals 13 residues. The CDR3 sequence is CASSEQGLGGYTF. CDR3 nucleotides: TGTGCCAGCAGTGAACAGGGACTCGGGGGCTACACCTTC.

This chain's CDR3 is CASSQDLALPYNSPLHF. For the CDR3, the DNA is TGCGCCAGCAGCCAAGATCTGGCCCTGCCCTATAATTCACCCCTCCACTTT. The rearrangement joins TRBV4-1 to TRBJ1-6; no reliable D call. With 0 bases removed from V and 2 bases from J, the gap between germline ends came to 11 bases. The CDR3 has 17 amino acids. Looked up from germline, CDR1 is MGHRA and CDR2 is YSYEKL.

This chain uses TRBV5-6 with TRBJ2-7, with a possible D match to TRBD1 (5 bases). V was clipped by 5 bases and J by 5 bases, with 20 bases between them. This CDR3 contains 15 residues. Germline V gives CDR1 SGHDT, CDR2 YYEEEE. CDR3 bases: TGTGCCAGCAGGAGAGCTCGAAGGGGTGTGGACGAGCAGTACTTC. Amino acid sequence: CASRRARRGVDEQYF.

Only a few counts were recorded for this clone. The chain employs TRBV2 and TRBJ1-3; D gene uncertain. The V gene's germline CDR1 is SNHLY and CDR2 FYNNEI. This CDR3 comprises 13 residues. With 7 bases removed from V and 4 bases from J, the gap between germline ends came to 11 bases. The CDR3 coding sequence is TGTGCCAGCACGGGAGAGACAGGAAACACCATATATTTT. Translation: CASTGETGNTIYF.

This chain connects TRBV19 to TRBJ1-5, with 8 bases identical to TRBD1. Germline CDR1 and CDR2: LNHDA and SQIVND (reference sequence). This CDR3 spans 16 amino acids. The V segment lost 1 base and the J segment 7 bases; nucleotides outside the gene matches: 9. CDR3 nucleotides: TGTGCCAGTAGTATAGTGGGCAGGGGGCTAGAGCAGCCCCAGCATTTT. Translating gives CASSIVGRGLEQPQHF.

This chain connects TRBV23-1 to TRBJ2-2, with D possibly matching TRBD2 (7 bases). TRBV23-1 falls under the ORF class, with uncertain function. V dropped 4 bases and J dropped 4 bases, with 19 bases sitting between them. CDR3 size: 17 residues. In nucleotides, the CDR3 is TGCGCCAGCAGTCCCACGCGACGGGGGGCGCGCACCGGGGAGCTGTTTTTT. This gives the protein CASSPTRRGARTGELFF.

This clone was found once. This chain connects TRBV7-9 to TRBJ2-2, with 13 bases matching TRBD2. The J segment lost 3 bases and the V segment lost 5 bases, leaving 3 bases of the junction unmatched. The CDR3 has 16 residues. From germline, CDR1 is SEHNR and CDR2 FQNEAQ (reference sequence). CDR3 region: CASSPGTSGDTGELFF. Here the CDR3 DNA reads TGTGCCAGCAGCCCAGGGACTAGCGGGGACACCGGGGAGCTGTTTTTT.

The chain links TRBV6-2 or TRBV6-3 to TRBJ2-3, with D perhaps matching TRBD2 (6 bases). Germline CDR1 and CDR2: MNHEY and SVGEGT. This CDR3 spans 15 amino acids. Trimming took off 2 bases at V and 4 bases at J, with 13 bases between the two ends. CDR3 region: CASSYVAGLADTQYF. The DNA of the CDR3 is TGTGCCAGCAGTTACGTTGCGGGATTGGCAGATACGCAGTATTTT.

V and J are TRBV11-2 and TRBJ2-7; 8 positions match TRBD1. Per the germline V gene, CDR1 is SGHAT and CDR2 is FQNNGV. V trimming: 5 bases; J trimming: 2 bases; junction bases outside the gene matches: 5. The CDR3 has 14 amino acids. CDR3 coding DNA: TGTGCCAGCAGCAACGGACAGGGCCCCTACGAGCAGTACTTC. It codes for CASSNGQGPYEQYF.

This rearrangement joins TRBV3-1 (or the pseudogene TRBV3-2) to TRBJ2-5; D is possibly TRBD2 (7 bases). This CDR3 is 15 amino acids long. V lost 7 bases to trimming and J lost 5 bases, with 20 bases between them. Germline-derived CDR1 and CDR2 are LGHDT and YNNKEL (reference sequence). DNA of the CDR3: TGTGCCAGCAACACACTTATAGGGGGGGCCGAGACCCAGTACTTC. Translation gives CASNTLIGGAETQYF.

This clone was seen more than once but under ten times. This chain links TRBV9 with TRBJ1-1; 10 bases are a match to TRBD1. Germline CDR1 SGDLS, CDR2 YYNGEE. This CDR3 is built from 15 residues. The V gene end was trimmed by 2 bases and the J gene end by 6 bases; junction bases not matched to a gene: 7. CDR3 DNA sequence: TGTGCCAGCAGCGTTCGGACAGGGGGAGTCGCTGAAGCTTTCTTT. It encodes CASSVRTGGVAEAFF.

The rearrangement links TRBV5-4 to TRBJ2-5; D remains ambiguous. CDR1 and CDR2 from the germline V gene are SGHNT and YYREEE (reference sequence). V was pared by 2 bases and J by 2 bases, with 10 bases between. CDR3 size: 14 residues. The CDR3 is CASSFSGIQETQYF. CDR3 bases: TGTGCCAGCAGCTTTTCAGGAATTCAAGAGACCCAGTACTTC.

The chain employs TRBV27 and TRBJ2-5; the match to TRBD1 covers 9 bases. There are 14 residues in the CDR3. V dropped 5 bases and J dropped 4; count of bases not matched to a gene: 5. Germline CDR1 is MNHEY and CDR2 is SMNVEV (reference sequence). DNA for the CDR3: TGTGCCAGCAGTACAGACAGGGGGATAGAGACCCAGTACTTC. Translation gives CASSTDRGIETQYF.

This chain connects TRBV12-5 to TRBJ2-2; D gene ambiguous. Trimming shortened V by 5 bases and J by 10 bases, and 17 bases separated the two germline ends. CDR3 length: 14 amino acids. Germline V gene sequence: CDR1 LGHNT, CDR2 FRNRAP. CDR3 loop: CASGPFSGPEELFF. As DNA, the CDR3 is TGTGCTAGTGGTCCCTTTTCGGGTCCGGAGGAGCTGTTTTTT.

V usage is TRBV11-2 and J usage is TRBJ2-7; D call uncertain. Germline values: CDR1 SGHAT, CDR2 FQNNGV. Deletions cut 1 base from V and 2 bases from J, with 9 bases between. The CDR3 is 14 residues long. CDR3 nucleotide sequence: TGTGCCAGCAGCTTAGGGCAAACAACCTACGAGCAGTACTTC. As protein: CASSLGQTTYEQYF.

Note on this clone: Other nucleotide sequences in the sample specify the same CDR3. The chain employs TRBV5-1 and TRBJ1-2; the match to TRBD1 covers 9 bases. The V gene end was trimmed by 4 bases and the J gene end by 6 bases; junction bases not matched to a gene: 4. This CDR3 contains 13 residues. The germline CDR1 and CDR2 sequences are SGHRS and YFSETQ. The CDR3 here is CASSPGQGNGYTF. DNA for the CDR3: TGCGCCAGCAGCCCCGGACAGGGGAATGGCTACACCTTC.

With respect to this clone: This sample includes further DNA sequences coding for the same CDR3. The chain couples TRBV5-6 to TRBJ1-3; D is unclear. Trimming shortened V by 1 base and J by 5 bases, and 10 bases separated the two germline ends. The CDR3 extends over 14 amino acids. Per the germline V gene, CDR1 is SGHDT and CDR2 is YYEEEE. DNA for the CDR3: TGTGCCAGCAGCTTGAGACGGGGTAGAAACACCATATATTTT. Translation: CASSLRRGRNTIYF.

The chain couples TRBV7-9 to TRBJ1-1, with D unresolved. V was clipped by 1 base and J by 8 bases, with 14 bases between them. The V gene's germline CDR1 is SEHNR and CDR2 FQNEAQ (reference sequence). CDR3 length equals 14 residues. The CDR3 sequence is CASSLDVIGPEAFF. The CDR3 region has the DNA TGTGCCAGCAGCTTAGATGTCATTGGGCCAGAAGCTTTCTTT.

V gene TRBV2 combines with J gene TRBJ1-5; D possibly corresponds to TRBD1 (6 bases). The CDR3 length is 15 residues. The V end was cut by 3 bases, the J end by 4 bases, with 13 bases between. Germline loops: CDR1 SNHLY, CDR2 FYNNEI. This CDR3 is CASSEGQGKNQPQHF. The CDR3, as DNA: TGTGCCAGCAGTGAGGGCCAGGGGAAAAATCAGCCCCAGCATTTT.

CDR3 residues: CASSHGQGTGQPQHF. The CDR3, as DNA: TGTGCCAGCAGTCACGGACAGGGAACCGGACAGCCCCAGCATTTT. The rearrangement links TRBV6-5 to TRBJ1-5, with TRBD1 matching 8 bases. Germline V gene lookup returns CDR1 MNHEY and CDR2 SVGAGI. The CDR3 extends over 15 amino acids. J lost 7 bases, V lost 5 bases, and 10 bases had no gene match.

The rearrangement links TRBV11-2 to TRBJ1-1, with TRBD1 matching over 7 bases. Germline CDR1 SGHAT, CDR2 FQNNGV. The V segment lost 0 bases and the J segment 12 bases; nucleotides outside the gene matches: 7. The CDR3 runs to 13 residues. The CDR3 sequence is CASSLEAGTATFF. The CDR3 region has the DNA TGTGCCAGCAGCTTAGAGGCCGGGACAGCAACTTTCTTT.

The gene calls are TRBV28 and TRBJ2-7; 10 nucleotides match TRBD2. The germline V gene has CDR1 MDHEN and CDR2 SYDVKM. The CDR3 extends over 14 amino acids. The J segment lost 1 base and the V segment lost 4 bases, leaving 1 base of the junction unmatched. CDR3 loop: CASSSSGSSYEQYF. The CDR3, as DNA: TGTGCCAGCAGTTCTAGCGGGAGTTCCTACGAGCAGTACTTC.

The V gene is TRBV24-1, the J gene TRBJ2-1; D gene uncertain. The V end was cut by 0 bases, the J end by 6 bases, with 11 bases between. The germline gives CDR1 KGHDR, CDR2 SFDVKD. The CDR3 totals 15 residues. CDR3 coding DNA: TGTGCCACCAGTGATTTGTCGGCCTCGGGCAATGAGCAGTTCTTC. It translates to CATSDLSASGNEQFF.

J is TRBJ1-3 and V is TRBV30; perhaps TRBD1 as D (6 bases). There are 13 residues in the CDR3. The germline V and J ends were trimmed by 1 base and 2 bases, with 6 bases remaining between them. Looked up from germline, CDR1 is GTSNPN and CDR2 is SVGIG (reference sequence). In nucleotides, the CDR3 is TGTGCCTGGAGTGCAGGGGCTGGAAACACCATATATTTT. Amino acid sequence: CAWSAGAGNTIYF.

This clone has just one count. The J gene is TRBJ1-1, the V gene TRBV6-2 or TRBV6-3; D uncertain. V was cut by 0 bases and J by 0 bases, with 11 bases left in between. This CDR3 has 16 residues. Germline V gene sequence: CDR1 MNHEY, CDR2 SVGEGT. CDR3 sequence reads: CASSYSRGSLNTEAFF. In nucleotides, the CDR3 is TGTGCCAGCAGTTACTCGAGAGGGTCCCTGAACACTGAAGCTTTCTTT.

V gene TRBV15 combines with J gene TRBJ2-7; 9 nucleotides agree with TRBD1. This CDR3 spans 14 amino acids. CDR1 LNHNV and CDR2 YYDKDF come from the germline V gene (reference sequence). V lost 1 base, J lost 2 bases, and 0 bases stayed unmatched. CDR3 region: CATSRGTGAYEQYF. For the CDR3, the DNA is TGTGCCACCAGCAGAGGGACAGGGGCCTACGAGCAGTACTTC.

The rearrangement joins TRBV3-1 (or the pseudogene TRBV3-2) to TRBJ2-7, with TRBD2 matching 7 bases. V gave up 4 bases and J gave up 2 bases; unmatched junction bases: 2. The CDR3 sequence is 13 residues long. Germline V gene lookup returns CDR1 LGHDT and CDR2 YNNKEL (reference sequence). CDR3 region: CASSLGGPYEQYF. CDR3 DNA sequence: TGTGCCAGCAGCCTGGGAGGGCCCTACGAGCAGTACTTC.

This clone was picked up one time. The V and J genes are TRBV30 and TRBJ2-7; D is perhaps TRBD1 (7 bases). The CDR3 is made up of 13 amino acids. The V end was cut by 4 bases, the J end by 4 bases, with 14 bases between. CDR1 and CDR2 (germline): GTSNPN, SVGIG (reference sequence). The CDR3 sequence is CAWTLAGGYEQYF. The CDR3 coding sequence is TGTGCCTGGACGTTGGCAGGGGGGTACGAGCAGTACTTC.